Listed below are T cell receptor beta chains from one sample, sequenced in a study of CD8 T cells in Susac syndrome. Each CDR3 protein is one row after TCRdb ran MiXCR on the immunoSEQ multiplex PCR reads. The data show some 200,000 distinct CDR3 sequences, with 91% seen just once and around 0.1% held by the top ten. Sample: CD4+ T cells from PBMCs. The receptors come from a human donor with Susac syndrome. The conserved cysteine and the conserved F or W are not part of the CDR3 here. The order of the fields is V gene, J gene, CDR3 protein.

TRBV30	TRBJ1-2	AWRLQGALGYGYT
TRBV5-1	TRBJ2-2	ASSLGQGLAGELF
TRBV7-3	TRBJ1-2	ASSTRDRVRYGYT
TRBV11-2	TRBJ1-1	ASSLPQGAPNTEAF
TRBV12-3/TRBV12-4	TRBJ1-2	ASSLKRTYGYT
TRBV18	TRBJ1-1	ASSPFRGWDTEAF
TRBV12-5	TRBJ1-5	ASGSKTGAGNQPQH
TRBV4-1	TRBJ2-1	ASSQETGTSGRTTYNEQF
TRBV7-2	TRBJ2-1	ASSSSVTSDLSYNEQF
TRBV6-2/TRBV6-3	TRBJ2-6	ASSRTSVTSGANVLT
TRBV12-3/TRBV12-4	TRBJ1-2	ASSLTGRTNYGYT
TRBV7-2	TRBJ2-5	ASSFRTGGYQETQY
TRBV7-9	TRBJ1-1	ASSLEFTANSEAF
TRBV2	TRBJ2-3	ASSERSGGPDTQY
TRBV28	TRBJ1-2	ANSTPGQGVGQSGYT
TRBV20-1	TRBJ1-4	SARGQGSSEKLF
TRBV5-1	TRBJ2-2	ASSSGQAAVGELF